The TCR beta chain under discussion was sequenced for a study of T cells in Graves' hyperthyroidism and ophthalmopathy. Germline V gene lookup returns CDR1 DFQATT and CDR2 SNEGSKA (reference sequence). V lost 0 bases, J lost 5 bases, and 16 bases lay in between. This CDR3 spans 15 amino acids. This clonotype was observed at least ten times. RNA transcripts served as the template for amplifying TCR beta CDR3 regions. In the first-round RT-PCR of the TCR CDR3, the HTBI primer set was used. TCRdb passed the multiplex PCR reads through MiXCR, listing each CDR3 protein once. The data hold about 290,000 distinct CDR3 sequences, with 13% observed a single time.

The V gene is TRBV20-1, the J gene TRBJ2-5; tentatively, D is TRBD1 (6 bases). This clonotype was sampled from a woman under 40 with Graves' hyperthyroidism that later progressed to Graves' ophthalmopathy. Sequencing was carried out using blood. CDR3 amino acids: CSARDLKIQGETQYF. DNA of the CDR3: TGCAGTGCTAGAGATCTTAAGATTCAGGGGGAGACCCAGTACTTC.